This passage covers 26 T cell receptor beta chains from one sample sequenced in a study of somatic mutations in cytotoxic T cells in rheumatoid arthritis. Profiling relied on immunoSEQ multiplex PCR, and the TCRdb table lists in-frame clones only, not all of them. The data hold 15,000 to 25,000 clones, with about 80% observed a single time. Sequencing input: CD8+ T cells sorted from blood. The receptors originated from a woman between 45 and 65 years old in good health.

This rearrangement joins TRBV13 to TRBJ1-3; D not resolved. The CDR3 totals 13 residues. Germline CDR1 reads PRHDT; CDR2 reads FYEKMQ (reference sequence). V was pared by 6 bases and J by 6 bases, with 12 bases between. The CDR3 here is CASSPGVENTIYF. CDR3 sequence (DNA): TGTGCCAGCAGTCCAGGCGTTGAAAACACCATATATTTT.

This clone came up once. CDR3 amino acids: CASSVASTDTQYF. The CDR3 nucleotides are TGTGCCAGCAGTGTAGCTAGCACAGATACGCAGTATTTT. This sequence joins TRBV6-4 and TRBJ2-3; D remains unclear. CDR3 size: 13 residues. CDR1 is MRHNA, CDR2 SNTAGT, per germline. V dropped 4 bases and J dropped 0 bases, with 5 bases sitting between them.

The CDR3 is CASSLGGYEQYF. CDR3 nucleotides: TGCGCCAGCAGCTTGGGTGGCTACGAGCAGTACTTC. This chain uses TRBV5-1 with TRBJ2-7; D is unclear. Trimming cost V 0 bases and J 3 bases, with 4 bases left between them. This CDR3 spans 12 amino acids. Germline V gene lookup returns CDR1 SGHRS and CDR2 YFSETQ.

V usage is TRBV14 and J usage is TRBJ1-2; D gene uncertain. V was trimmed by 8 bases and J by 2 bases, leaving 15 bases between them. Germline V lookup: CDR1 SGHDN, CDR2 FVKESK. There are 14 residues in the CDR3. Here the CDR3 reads CASSPTGNNYGYTF. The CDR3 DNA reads TGTGCCAGCTCCCCAACGGGCAACAACTATGGCTACACCTTC.

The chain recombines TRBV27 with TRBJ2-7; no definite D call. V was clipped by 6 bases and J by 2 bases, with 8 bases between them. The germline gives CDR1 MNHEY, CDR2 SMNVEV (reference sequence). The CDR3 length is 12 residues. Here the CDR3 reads CASSPSPYEQYF. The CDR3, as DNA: TGTGCCAGCAGCCCCTCTCCCTACGAGCAGTACTTC.

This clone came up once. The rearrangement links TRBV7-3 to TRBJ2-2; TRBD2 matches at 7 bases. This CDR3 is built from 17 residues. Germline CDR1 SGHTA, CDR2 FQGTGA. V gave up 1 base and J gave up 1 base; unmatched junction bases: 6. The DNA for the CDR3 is TGTGCCAGCAGCTTAAGTGGGGGGGGTGTGAACACCGGGGAGCTGTTTTTT. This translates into CASSLSGGGVNTGELFF.

CDR3 sequence (DNA): TGTGCCAGCAGCTTAGGGCCGACTAGCTCCTACAATGAGCAGTTCTTC. It encodes CASSLGPTSSYNEQFF. The rearrangement joins TRBV7-9 to TRBJ2-1, with D maybe TRBD2 (6 bases). V lost 1 base to trimming and J lost 0 bases, with 10 bases between them. Looked up from germline, CDR1 is SEHNR and CDR2 is FQNEAQ (reference sequence). The CDR3 has 16 amino acids. The complete variable domain, with remaining parts taken from reference TRBV7-9 and TRBJ2-1, reads DTGVSQNPRHKITKRGQNVTFRCDPISEHNRLYWYRQTLGQGPEFLTYFQNEAQLEKSRLLSDRFSAERPKGSFSTLEIQRTEQGDSAMYLCASSLGPTSSYNEQFFGPGTRLTVL.

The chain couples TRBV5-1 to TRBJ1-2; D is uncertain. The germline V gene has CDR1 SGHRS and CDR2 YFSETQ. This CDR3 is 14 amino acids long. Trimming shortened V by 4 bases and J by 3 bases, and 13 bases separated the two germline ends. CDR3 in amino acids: CASSPGGEDYGYTF. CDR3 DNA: TGCGCCAGCAGCCCAGGTGGGGAGGACTATGGCTACACCTTC. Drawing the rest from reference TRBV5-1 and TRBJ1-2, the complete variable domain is KAGVTQTPRYLIKTRGQQVTLSCSPISGHRSVSWYQQTPGQGLQFLFEYFSETQRNKGNFPGRFSGRQFSNSRSEMNVSTLELGDSALYLCASSPGGEDYGYTFGSGTRLTVV.

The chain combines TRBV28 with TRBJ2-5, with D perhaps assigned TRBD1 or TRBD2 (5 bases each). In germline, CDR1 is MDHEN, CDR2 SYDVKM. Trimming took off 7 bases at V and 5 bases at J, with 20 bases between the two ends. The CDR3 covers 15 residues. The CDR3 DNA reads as TGTGCCAGCACCCCCGGAGACTGGGGCGGGGAGACCCAGTACTTC. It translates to CASTPGDWGGETQYF. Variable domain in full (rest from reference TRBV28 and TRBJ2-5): DVKVTQSSRYLVKRTGEKVFLECVQDMDHENMFWYRQDPGLGLRLIYFSYDVKMKEKGDIPEGYSVSREKKERFSLILESASTNQTSMYLCASTPGDWGGETQYFGPGTRLLVL.

CDR3 in DNA: TGTGCCAGCAGCGGGACGGAGACCGGGGAGCTGTTTTTT. This codes for CASSGTETGELFF. This rearrangement joins TRBV11-1 to TRBJ2-2, with D possibly being TRBD1 or TRBD2 (5 bases each). The CDR3 is 13 residues long. The germline V gene encodes CDR1 SGHAT and CDR2 FQDESV (reference sequence). Between the trimmed V and J ends, which lost 5 bases and 5 bases, there was a span of 9 bases.

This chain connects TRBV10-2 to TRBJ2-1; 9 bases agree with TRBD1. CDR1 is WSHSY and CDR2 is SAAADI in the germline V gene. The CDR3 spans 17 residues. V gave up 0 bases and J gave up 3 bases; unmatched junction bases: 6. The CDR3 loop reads CASSESPGQGNYNEQFF. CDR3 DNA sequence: TGCGCCAGCAGTGAGTCCCCTGGACAGGGGAACTACAATGAGCAGTTCTTC.

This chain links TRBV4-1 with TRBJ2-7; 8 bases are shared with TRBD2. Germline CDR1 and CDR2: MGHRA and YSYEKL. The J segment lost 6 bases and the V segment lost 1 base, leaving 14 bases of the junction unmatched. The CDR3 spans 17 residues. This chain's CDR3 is CASSQAPRPGLVSEQYF. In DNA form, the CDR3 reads TGCGCCAGCAGCCAAGCCCCAAGGCCGGGACTAGTCTCCGAGCAGTACTTC.

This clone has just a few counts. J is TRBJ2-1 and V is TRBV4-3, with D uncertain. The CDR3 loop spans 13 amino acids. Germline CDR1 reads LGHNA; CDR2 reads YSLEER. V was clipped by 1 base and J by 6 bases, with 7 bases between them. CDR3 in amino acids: CASSQGRPNEQFF. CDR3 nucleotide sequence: TGCGCCAGCAGCCAAGGGCGTCCCAATGAGCAGTTCTTC.

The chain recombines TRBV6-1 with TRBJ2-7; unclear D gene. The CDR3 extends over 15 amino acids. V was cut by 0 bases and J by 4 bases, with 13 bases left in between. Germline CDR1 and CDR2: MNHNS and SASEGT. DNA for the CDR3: TGTGCCAGCAGTGAAGCGGAGTCCCTAGGGTACGAGCAGTACTTC. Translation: CASSEAESLGYEQYF.

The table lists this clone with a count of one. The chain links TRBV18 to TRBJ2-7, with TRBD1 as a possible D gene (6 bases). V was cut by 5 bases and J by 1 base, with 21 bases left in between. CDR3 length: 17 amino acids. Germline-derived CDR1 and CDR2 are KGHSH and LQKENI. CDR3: CASSSRLVGAGSYEQYF. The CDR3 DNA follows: TGTGCCAGCTCATCCAGGTTGGTGGGGGCCGGTTCCTACGAGCAGTACTTC. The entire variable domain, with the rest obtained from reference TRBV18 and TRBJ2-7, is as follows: NAGVMQNPRHLVRRRGQEARLRCSPMKGHSHVYWYRQLPEEGLKFMVYLQKENIIDESGMPKERFSAEFPKEGPSILRIQQVVRGDSAAYFCASSSRLVGAGSYEQYFGPGTRLTVT.

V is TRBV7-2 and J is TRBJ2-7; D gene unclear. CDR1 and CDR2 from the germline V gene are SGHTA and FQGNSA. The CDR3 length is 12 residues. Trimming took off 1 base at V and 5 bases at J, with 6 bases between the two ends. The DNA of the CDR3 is TGTGCCAGCAGCTTAGGACATAACGAGCAGTACTTC. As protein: CASSLGHNEQYF. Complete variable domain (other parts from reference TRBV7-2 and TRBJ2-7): GAGVSQSPSNKVTEKGKDVELRCDPISGHTALYWYRQSLGQGLEFLIYFQGNSAPDKSGLPSDRFSAERTGGSVSTLTIQRTQQEDSAVYLCASSLGHNEQYFGPGTRLTVT.

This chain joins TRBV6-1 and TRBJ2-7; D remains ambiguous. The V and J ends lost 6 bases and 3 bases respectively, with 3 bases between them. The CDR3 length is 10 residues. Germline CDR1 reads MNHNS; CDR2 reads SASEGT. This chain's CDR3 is CASSNYEQYF. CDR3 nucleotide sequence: TGTGCCAGCAGCAACTACGAGCAGTACTTC.

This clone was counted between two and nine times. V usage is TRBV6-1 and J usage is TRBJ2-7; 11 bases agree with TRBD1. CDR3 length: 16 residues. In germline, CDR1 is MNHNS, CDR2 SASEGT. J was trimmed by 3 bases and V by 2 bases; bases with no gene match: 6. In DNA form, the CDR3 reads TGTGCCAGCAGTGAAAAAGGGGGGACAGGGGGCTACGAGCAGTACTTC. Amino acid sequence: CASSEKGGTGGYEQYF.

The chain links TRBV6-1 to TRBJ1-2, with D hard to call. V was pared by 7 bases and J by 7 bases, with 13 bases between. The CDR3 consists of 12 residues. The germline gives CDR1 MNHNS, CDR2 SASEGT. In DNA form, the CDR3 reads TGTGCCAGCATTACGGGAGGGAGTGGCTACACCTTC. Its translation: CASITGGSGYTF.

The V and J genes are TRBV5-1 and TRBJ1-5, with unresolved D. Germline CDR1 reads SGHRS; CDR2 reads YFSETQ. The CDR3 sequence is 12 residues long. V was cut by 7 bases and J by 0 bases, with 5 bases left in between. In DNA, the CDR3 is TGCGCCAGCGCCCTTAGCAATCAGCCCCAGCATTTT. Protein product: CASALSNQPQHF.

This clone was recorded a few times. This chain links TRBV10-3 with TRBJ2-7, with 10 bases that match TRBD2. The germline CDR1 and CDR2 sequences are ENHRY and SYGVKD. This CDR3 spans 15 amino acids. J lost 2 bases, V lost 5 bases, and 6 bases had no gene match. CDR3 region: CAISPTSGPTYEQYF. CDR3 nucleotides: TGTGCCATCAGTCCGACTAGCGGGCCAACCTACGAGCAGTACTTC.

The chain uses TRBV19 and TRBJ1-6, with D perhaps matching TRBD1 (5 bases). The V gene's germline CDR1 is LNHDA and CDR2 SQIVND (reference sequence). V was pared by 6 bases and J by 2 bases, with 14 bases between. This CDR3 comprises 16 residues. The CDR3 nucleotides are TGTGCCAGTAGACGGGGGAGGGGCCCCTATAATTCACCCCTCCACTTT. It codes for CASRRGRGPYNSPLHF.

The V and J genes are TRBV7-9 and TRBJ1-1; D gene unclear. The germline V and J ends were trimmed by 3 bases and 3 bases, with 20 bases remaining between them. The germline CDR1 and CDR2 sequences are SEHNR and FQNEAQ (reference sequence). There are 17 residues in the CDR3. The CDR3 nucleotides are TGTGCCAGCAGCTTTGTGAGGGTAGGTGGTCAGGACACTGAAGCTTTCTTT. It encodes CASSFVRVGGQDTEAFF.

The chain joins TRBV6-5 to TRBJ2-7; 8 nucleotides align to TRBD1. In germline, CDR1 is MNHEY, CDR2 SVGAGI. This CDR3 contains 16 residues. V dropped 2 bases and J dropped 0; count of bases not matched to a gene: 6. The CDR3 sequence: CASSYDPGQVSYEQYF. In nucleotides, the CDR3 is TGTGCCAGCAGTTACGATCCGGGACAGGTCTCCTACGAGCAGTACTTC.

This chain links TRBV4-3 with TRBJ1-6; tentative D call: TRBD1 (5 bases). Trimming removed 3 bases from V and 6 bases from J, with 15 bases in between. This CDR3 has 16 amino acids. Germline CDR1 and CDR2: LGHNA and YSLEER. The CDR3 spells CASSHHPRDGNSPLHF. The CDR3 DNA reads TGCGCCAGCAGCCATCACCCCAGGGACGGTAATTCACCCCTCCACTTT.

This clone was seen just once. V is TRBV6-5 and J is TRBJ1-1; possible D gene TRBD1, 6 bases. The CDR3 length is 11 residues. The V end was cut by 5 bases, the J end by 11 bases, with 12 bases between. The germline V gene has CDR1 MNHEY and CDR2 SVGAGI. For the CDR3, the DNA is TGTGCCAGCAGTGATGGGGACACGGCTTTCTTT. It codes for CASSDGDTAFF.